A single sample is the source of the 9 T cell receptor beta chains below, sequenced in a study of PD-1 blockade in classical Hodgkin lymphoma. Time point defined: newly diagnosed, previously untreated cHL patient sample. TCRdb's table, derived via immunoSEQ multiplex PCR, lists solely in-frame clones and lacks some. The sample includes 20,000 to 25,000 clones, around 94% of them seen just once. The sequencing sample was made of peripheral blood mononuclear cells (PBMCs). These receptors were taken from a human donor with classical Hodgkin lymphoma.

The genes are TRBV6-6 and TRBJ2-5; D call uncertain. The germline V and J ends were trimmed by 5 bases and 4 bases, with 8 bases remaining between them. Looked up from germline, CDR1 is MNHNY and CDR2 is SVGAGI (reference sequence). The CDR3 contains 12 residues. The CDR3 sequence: CASSELRETQYF. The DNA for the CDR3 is TGTGCCAGCAGTGAGTTGAGAGAGACCCAGTACTTC.

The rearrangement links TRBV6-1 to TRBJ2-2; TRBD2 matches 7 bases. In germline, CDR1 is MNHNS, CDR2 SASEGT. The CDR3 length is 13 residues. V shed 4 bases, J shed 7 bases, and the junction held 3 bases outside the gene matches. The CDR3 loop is CASSVGGIGELFF. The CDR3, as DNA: TGTGCCAGCAGTGTGGGGGGGATCGGGGAGCTGTTTTTT.

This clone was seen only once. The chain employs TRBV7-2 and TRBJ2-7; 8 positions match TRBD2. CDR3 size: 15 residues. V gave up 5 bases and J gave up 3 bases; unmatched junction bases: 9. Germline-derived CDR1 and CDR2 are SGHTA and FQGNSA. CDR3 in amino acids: CASSPRGGSDYEQYF. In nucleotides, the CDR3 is TGTGCCAGCAGCCCTCGGGGGGGTTCGGACTACGAGCAGTACTTC.

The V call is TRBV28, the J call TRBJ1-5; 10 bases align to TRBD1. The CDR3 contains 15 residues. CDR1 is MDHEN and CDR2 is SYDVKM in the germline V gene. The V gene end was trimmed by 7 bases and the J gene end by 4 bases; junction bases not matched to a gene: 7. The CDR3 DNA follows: TGTGCCAGCAAGCCCGACAGGGGGCTAAATCAGCCCCAGCATTTT. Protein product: CASKPDRGLNQPQHF.

CDR3 region: CASCPFERGLTQYF. CDR3 DNA: TGTGCCAGCTGTCCCTTCGAGCGGGGGTTGACCCAGTACTTC. This sequence joins TRBV6-4 and TRBJ2-5; 8 bases align to TRBD2. Per the germline V gene, CDR1 is MRHNA and CDR2 is SNTAGT. The CDR3 consists of 14 residues. J was trimmed by 7 bases and V by 8 bases; bases with no gene match: 12.

The CDR3 is CASSLADRGWDIQYF. The CDR3, as DNA: TGTGCCAGCAGCTTAGCCGACAGGGGATGGGACATTCAGTACTTC. This chain connects TRBV7-2 to TRBJ2-4; 8 nucleotides align to TRBD1. This CDR3 is built from 15 residues. Unmatched junction bases numbered 6, after V lost 0 bases and J lost 8 bases. The germline V gene has CDR1 SGHTA and CDR2 FQGNSA.

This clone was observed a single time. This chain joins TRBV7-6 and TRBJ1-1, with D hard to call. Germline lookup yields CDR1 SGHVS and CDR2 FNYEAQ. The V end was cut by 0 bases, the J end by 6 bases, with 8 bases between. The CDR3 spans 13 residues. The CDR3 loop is CASSLASGAEAFF. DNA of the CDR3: TGTGCCAGCAGCTTAGCGAGTGGGGCTGAAGCTTTCTTT.

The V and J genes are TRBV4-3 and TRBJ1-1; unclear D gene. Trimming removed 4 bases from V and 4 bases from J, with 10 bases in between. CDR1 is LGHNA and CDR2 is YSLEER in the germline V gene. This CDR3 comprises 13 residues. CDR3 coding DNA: TGCGCCAGCAGCCGTACAAGGGCCACTGAAGCTTTCTTT. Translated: CASSRTRATEAFF.

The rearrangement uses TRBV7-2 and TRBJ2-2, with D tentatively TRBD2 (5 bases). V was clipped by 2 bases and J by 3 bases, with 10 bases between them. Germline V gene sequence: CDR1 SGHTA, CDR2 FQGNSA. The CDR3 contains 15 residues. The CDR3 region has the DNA TGTGCCAGCAGCTTAAACGGGAAGTACACCGGGGAGCTGTTTTTT. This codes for CASSLNGKYTGELFF.